Below, 7 T cell receptor beta chains from the same sample are listed, as sequenced in a study of blood T cell repertoires in COVID-19. Sequencing used immunoSEQ multiplex PCR; TCRdb keeps in-frame clones, though not all of them. The sample holds some 87,000 clones, about 78% seen once. The specimen sequenced was peripheral blood. These receptors came from a man aged 45 to 65 who had recovered from COVID-19.

This chain uses TRBV9 with TRBJ2-5; the match to TRBD2 covers 7 bases. Germline V gene data show CDR1 as SGDLS and CDR2 as YYNGEE. The CDR3 is made up of 16 amino acids. The V and J ends lost 0 bases and 5 bases, in that order; junction bases with no gene match: 10. The CDR3 DNA follows: TGTGCCAGCAGCGTAGCAGGTGGGAGGGCCCCCGAGACCCAGTACTTC. Its translation: CASSVAGGRAPETQYF.

This clone has more than one count but fewer than ten. This chain connects TRBV7-2 to TRBJ1-2; D possibly corresponds to TRBD1 (6 bases). Germline V gene sequence: CDR1 SGHTA, CDR2 FQGNSA. The CDR3 loop spans 13 amino acids. The V end was cut by 5 bases, the J end by 7 bases, with 14 bases between. The CDR3 bases are TGTGCCAGCAGCCTCCTCAGGGGTAGTGGCTACACCTTC. Residues: CASSLLRGSGYTF.

As to this clone: Other nucleotide sequences in the sample specify the same CDR3. The gene calls are TRBV9 and TRBJ1-3, with 10 bases fitting TRBD1. The CDR3 has 13 amino acids. Unmatched junction bases numbered 0, after V lost 2 bases and J lost 7 bases. CDR1 and CDR2 from the germline V gene are SGDLS and YYNGEE. The CDR3 sequence is CASSVDRGNTIYF. The CDR3 DNA reads TGTGCCAGCAGCGTGGACAGGGGGAACACCATATATTTT.

This rearrangement joins TRBV3-1 (or the pseudogene TRBV3-2) to TRBJ2-1; TRBD1 agrees at 7 bases. The CDR3 extends over 13 amino acids. J lost 7 bases, V lost 3 bases, and 3 bases had no gene match. Germline CDR1 LGHDT, CDR2 YNNKEL (reference sequence). CDR3 region: CASSQGQRNEQFF. The DNA of the CDR3 is TGTGCCAGCAGCCAGGGACAGAGGAATGAGCAGTTCTTC.

The rearrangement links TRBV6-5 to TRBJ2-7; tentative D call: TRBD1 (5 bases). V lost 6 bases and J lost 0, with 12 bases in between. The length of the CDR3 is 14 residues. Per the germline V gene, CDR1 is MNHEY and CDR2 is SVGAGI. The CDR3 reads CASRIGASSYEQYF. The CDR3 DNA reads as TGTGCCAGCAGGATAGGGGCGAGCTCCTACGAGCAGTACTTC.

The chain uses TRBV18 and TRBJ2-1; D perhaps matches TRBD2 (5 bases). The CDR3 has 15 amino acids. The V end lost 3 bases, the J end lost 6 bases, and 15 bases lay between the germline ends. Per germline, CDR1 KGHSH and CDR2 LQKENI. CDR3 in DNA: TGTGCCAGCTCACCTCCGGGGTTCCCATCCAATGAGCAGTTCTTC. As protein: CASSPPGFPSNEQFF.

The chain uses TRBV28 and TRBJ1-5; D ambiguous. V dropped 2 bases and J dropped 6 bases, with 11 bases sitting between them. This CDR3 spans 14 amino acids. CDR1 MDHEN and CDR2 SYDVKM come from the germline V gene. The CDR3 DNA follows: TGTGCCAGCAGTTTAGGGGAGGAGCGTCAGCCCCAGCATTTT. It is translated as CASSLGEERQPQHF.